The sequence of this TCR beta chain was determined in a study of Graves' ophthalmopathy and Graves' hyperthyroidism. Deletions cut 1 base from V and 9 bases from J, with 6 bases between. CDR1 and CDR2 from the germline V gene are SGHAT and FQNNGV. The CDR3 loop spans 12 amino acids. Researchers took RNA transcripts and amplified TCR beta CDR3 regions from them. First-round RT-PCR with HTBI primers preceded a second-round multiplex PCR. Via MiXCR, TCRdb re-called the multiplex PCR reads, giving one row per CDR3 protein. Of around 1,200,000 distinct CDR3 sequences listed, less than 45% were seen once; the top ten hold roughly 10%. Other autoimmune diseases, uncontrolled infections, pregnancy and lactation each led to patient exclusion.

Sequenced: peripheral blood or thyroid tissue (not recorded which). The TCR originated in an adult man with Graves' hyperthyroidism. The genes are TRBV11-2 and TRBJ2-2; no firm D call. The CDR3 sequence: CASSLADRELFF. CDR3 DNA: TGTGCCAGCAGCTTAGCAGACAGGGAGCTGTTTTTT.